The present entry profiles one T cell receptor (beta chain) with its context. Antigen: not known. The data stem from a study of Ad26.COV2.S vaccination and SARS-CoV-2 variants. The treatment was: roughly 19 received Ad26.COV2.S at low or high dose, single or two shots; about 5 received placebo; per-sample allocation not given. After the first vaccine or placebo injection, samples were drawn on day 63. Overall study findings and caveats: Those who received the vaccine showed greater spike-specific TCR breadth than those given placebo.

Profiled with immunoSEQ multiplex PCR; TCRdb holds only in-frame clones, not every one. This sample has hundreds of thousands of clones, with 75% to 95% found just once. This sequence originates from a person aged 18-60 years who received the Ad26.COV2.S COVID-19 vaccine or a placebo. The specimen comprised peripheral blood, sampled in a trial of Ad26.COV2.S vaccine versus placebo.

CDR3 sequence (DNA): TGTGCCAGCTCACCACGAAGGAGCCAAGAGACCCAGTACTTC. This codes for CASSPRRSQETQYF. V and J are TRBV18 and TRBJ2-5; the D is unclear. V lost 1 base to trimming and J lost 1 base, with 7 bases between them. CDR3 length equals 14 residues. In germline, CDR1 is KGHSH, CDR2 LQKENI.